This T cell receptor beta chain was recovered during a study of blood T cell repertoires in COVID-19. Across the study: The United States, Italy and Spain were the sources of the acute and convalescent COVID-19 samples.

V lost 2 bases to trimming and J lost 3 bases, with 20 bases between them. Germline V CDR1 and CDR2: MNHEY, SVGEGT. The CDR3 length is 17 residues. Cohorts were determined from participant-reported clinical history. Per the original data handling: Scientists estimated how many nucleated cells there were by amplifying reference gene primers. Profiling relied on immunoSEQ multiplex PCR, and the TCRdb table lists in-frame clones only, not all of them. The V and J calls and clone size are taken from that table; D and trimming were inferred from the DNA. The repertoire consists of 200,000 or so clones, with roughly 87% occurring once and the leading ten covering 5.5% to 8.5%.

This sequence originates from a man aged 25 to 40 in a cohort exposed to, infected with or recovered from COVID-19 (not recorded which). The material sequenced was PBMCs or T cells enriched from blood (not recorded which). The V and J genes are TRBV6-2 or TRBV6-3 and TRBJ2-7, with D tentatively TRBD2 (5 bases). The chain's CDR3 is CASSYLRAYGLNYEQYF. The CDR3, as DNA: TGTGCCAGCAGTTACCTCCGGGCTTACGGACTTAACTACGAGCAGTACTTC.